Each of the 17 T cell receptor beta chains below was sequenced from the same sample in a study of T cell clonotyping in hematopoietic cell transplantation. The repertoire was sequenced with immunoSEQ multiplex PCR; TCRdb's copy has only in-frame clones and lacks some. Of 11,000 to 15,000 clones listed, less than 70% are singletons. Sequenced material: PBMCs. These receptors were taken from a human donor who either received an allogeneic hematopoietic cell transplant for a myeloid malignancy or was a related donor (not recorded which). Some clones in this sample may be carry-over from other donors' samples.

This sequence joins TRBV7-3 and TRBJ2-5, with D possibly matching TRBD2 (5 bases). V was trimmed by 2 bases and J by 2 bases, leaving 6 bases between them. The CDR3 spans 13 residues. Looked up from germline, CDR1 is SGHTA and CDR2 is FQGTGA. CDR3 amino acids: CASSLGSQETQYF. The DNA of the CDR3 is TGTGCCAGCAGCTTAGGGAGTCAAGAGACCCAGTACTTC.

The V and J genes are TRBV2 and TRBJ2-7; 8 bases line up with TRBD1. Germline lookup yields CDR1 SNHLY and CDR2 FYNNEI. This CDR3 region has 16 residues. V gave up 2 bases and J gave up 2 bases; unmatched junction bases: 8. CDR3 DNA sequence: TGTGCCAGCAGTGAATTTTGGACAGGGCAAACCTACGAGCAGTACTTC. This encodes CASSEFWTGQTYEQYF.

J is TRBJ2-7 and V is TRBV5-1, with 7 nucleotides matching TRBD2. Germline trimming cut 4 bases from V and 5 bases from J; bases unmatched to any gene: 12. Germline loops: CDR1 SGHRS, CDR2 YFSETQ. This CDR3 spans 15 amino acids. The CDR3 reads CASSPFETSFDEQYF. The CDR3 nucleotides read TGCGCCAGCAGCCCCTTCGAGACTAGCTTTGACGAGCAGTACTTC.

The rearrangement uses TRBV30 and TRBJ1-5, with 12 bases matching TRBD1. The V gene end was trimmed by 1 base and the J gene end by 4 bases; junction bases not matched to a gene: 2. Germline V gene sequence: CDR1 GTSNPN, CDR2 SVGIG (reference sequence). CDR3 length: 15 residues. CDR3 protein: CAWSGGQGANQPQHF. As DNA, the CDR3 is TGTGCCTGGAGTGGGGGACAGGGGGCAAATCAGCCCCAGCATTTT.

The CDR3 sequence is CASSQTAPSSYNEQFF. The CDR3 DNA reads as TGCGCCAGCAGCCAAACGGCCCCGAGCTCCTACAATGAGCAGTTCTTC. The chain employs TRBV4-1 and TRBJ2-1; D gene ambiguous. The CDR3 sequence is 16 residues long. V lost 2 bases to trimming and J lost 0 bases, with 11 bases between them. The V gene's germline CDR1 is MGHRA and CDR2 YSYEKL.

This clone is classed as medium-sized (0.01 to 0.1%). The genes are TRBV7-6 and TRBJ1-2; tentative D call: TRBD1 (5 bases). This CDR3 region has 13 residues. CDR1 and CDR2 (germline): SGHVS, FNYEAQ. V shed 3 bases and J shed 7 bases, with 12 bases lying between them. In DNA form, the CDR3 reads TGTGCCAGCAGCTTGAATCCAGGGAGTGGCTACACCTTC. Its protein product is CASSLNPGSGYTF.

CDR3 sequence (DNA): TGCAGCGTCGGAGCTAGCGGGGCCTACGAGCAGTACTTC. Translation: CSVGASGAYEQYF. V gene TRBV29-1 combines with J gene TRBJ2-7, with 9 bases matching TRBD2. V lost 6 bases, J lost 2 bases, and 5 bases stayed unmatched. In germline, CDR1 is SQVTM, CDR2 ANQGSEA. The CDR3 spans 13 residues.

The V call is TRBV15, the J call TRBJ1-5; D is unresolved. The V and J ends lost 1 base and 6 bases respectively, with 13 bases between them. The CDR3 sequence is 15 residues long. CDR1 and CDR2 from the germline V gene are LNHNV and YYDKDF (reference sequence). The CDR3 sequence: CATSRGGSYTQPQHF. The CDR3 nucleotides read TGTGCCACCAGCAGAGGAGGGTCCTATACTCAGCCCCAGCATTTT. The full variable domain, completed using reference TRBV15 and TRBJ1-5, is DAMVIQNPRYQVTQFGKPVTLSCSQTLNHNVMYWYQQKSSQAPKLLFHYYDKDFNNEADTPDNFQSRRPNTSFCFLDIRSPGLGDTAMYLCATSRGGSYTQPQHFGDGTRLSIL.

The chain joins TRBV28 to TRBJ2-5, with D maybe TRBD1 (6 bases). Per germline, CDR1 MDHEN and CDR2 SYDVKM. V was trimmed by 1 base and J by 2 bases, leaving 11 bases between them. CDR3 length: 15 amino acids. CDR3 DNA sequence: TGTGCCAGCAGTTTATTGGACAGTTTTCAAGAGACCCAGTACTTC. Translation gives CASSLLDSFQETQYF.

The V call is TRBV30, the J call TRBJ2-1, with D possibly TRBD2 on 6 matching bases. The CDR3 contains 12 residues. V lost 6 bases to trimming and J lost 10 bases, with 16 bases between them. Germline CDR1 is GTSNPN and CDR2 is SVGIG (reference sequence). The CDR3 sequence: CACSLGGYEQFF. The CDR3 DNA reads as TGTGCCTGCTCGTTGGGGGGTTACGAGCAGTTCTTC. Filled out from reference TRBV30 and TRBJ2-1, the complete variable domain reads SQTIHQWPATLVQPVGSPLSLECTVEGTSNPNLYWYRQAAGRGLQLLFYSVGIGQISSEVPQNLSASRPQDRQFILSSKKLLLSDSGFYLCACSLGGYEQFFGPGTRLTVL.

The CDR3 bases are TGTGCCAGCAGCATTAGTGCAGGCGGCCAGCCCCAGCATTTT. It codes for CASSISAGGQPQHF. The chain recombines TRBV7-9 with TRBJ1-5; no definite D call. Between the trimmed V and J ends, which lost 5 bases and 7 bases, there was a span of 15 bases. The CDR3 contains 14 residues. Per germline, CDR1 SEHNR and CDR2 FQNEAQ (reference sequence).

The chain links TRBV30 to TRBJ2-3, with D possibly being TRBD1 (6 bases). V gave up 2 bases and J gave up 4 bases, with 16 bases separating them. The CDR3 consists of 15 residues. The germline V gene has CDR1 GTSNPN and CDR2 SVGIG (reference sequence). The DNA of the CDR3 is TGTGCCTGGAGTATTACAGGGCTGGACCCAGATACGCAGTATTTT. Amino acids: CAWSITGLDPDTQYF. Full variable domain (rest looked up from reference TRBV30 and TRBJ2-3): SQTIHQWPATLVQPVGSPLSLECTVEGTSNPNLYWYRQAAGRGLQLLFYSVGIGQISSEVPQNLSASRPQDRQFILSSKKLLLSDSGFYLCAWSITGLDPDTQYFGPGTRLTVL.

The chain combines TRBV5-6 with TRBJ2-2, with a possible D match to TRBD1 (6 bases). The germline V and J ends were trimmed by 3 bases and 0 bases, with 12 bases remaining between them. The CDR3 is made up of 16 amino acids. Germline lookup yields CDR1 SGHDT and CDR2 YYEEEE. The CDR3 is CASSYRTDSNTGELFF. The CDR3 bases are TGTGCCAGCAGCTATCGGACAGATTCGAACACCGGGGAGCTGTTTTTT.

The chain couples TRBV7-2 to TRBJ2-1, with no clear D. Trimming took 5 bases from V and 8 from J, leaving 10 bases between them. This CDR3 region has 12 residues. Germline CDR1 and CDR2: SGHTA and FQGNSA. CDR3 bases: TGTGCCAGCAGCCACGGACGGGATGAGCAGTTCTTC. Protein sequence: CASSHGRDEQFF.

This chain connects TRBV25-1 to TRBJ2-5; D may be TRBD1 (5 bases). Germline CDR1 and CDR2: MGHDK and SYGVNS. This CDR3 contains 14 residues. Trimming took off 1 base at V and 4 bases at J, with 10 bases between the two ends. Here the CDR3 DNA reads TGTGCCAGCAGTGAATTTGGTGGGGCAGAGACCCAGTACTTC. This gives the protein CASSEFGGAETQYF. Full variable domain (missing parts from reference TRBV25-1 and TRBJ2-5): EADIYQTPRYLVIGTGKKITLECSQTMGHDKMYWYQQDPGMELHLIHYSYGVNSTEKGDLSSESTVSRIRTEHFPLTLESARPSHTSQYLCASSEFGGAETQYFGPGTRLLVL.

The sample holds a few counts of this clone. This rearrangement joins TRBV2 to TRBJ2-2; perhaps TRBD1 as D (6 bases). This CDR3 is 15 amino acids long. Trimming pared 6 bases from V and 5 bases from J, leaving 16 bases between. Germline CDR1 SNHLY, CDR2 FYNNEI. As DNA, the CDR3 is TGTGCCAGCAGCCCCTTCCGGACAGAGACCGGGGAGCTGTTTTTT. Amino acids: CASSPFRTETGELFF.

This clone was seen only once. The genes are TRBV19 and TRBJ1-1, with 9 bases that match TRBD1. The J segment lost 0 bases and the V segment lost 0 bases, leaving 23 bases of the junction unmatched. This CDR3 is 23 amino acids long. CDR1 and CDR2 from the germline V gene are LNHDA and SQIVND (reference sequence). CDR3 sequence reads: CASSIDVSRGGQGQGLLNTEAFF. The CDR3 nucleotides read TGTGCCAGTAGTATAGACGTCTCAAGAGGGGGACAGGGACAGGGTCTTTTGAACACTGAAGCTTTCTTT.